Following are 5 T cell receptor beta chains from one sample sequenced in a study of radiotherapy plus CTLA-4 blockade in lung cancer. The assay was immunoSEQ multiplex PCR, and TCRdb's table has in-frame clones only and misses some. The table includes roughly 97,000 clones, roughly 79% detected once. Sequenced material: peripheral blood, taken from a patient treated with radiotherapy plus ipilimumab. The receptors stem from a human donor with non-small cell lung cancer who had a partial response to radiotherapy plus ipilimumab. Some clones in this sample may be carry-over from other donors' samples.

This clone was counted a single time. V is TRBV19 and J is TRBJ1-6; possibly TRBD1 for D (5 bases). V was clipped by 4 bases and J by 0 bases, with 10 bases between them. The CDR3 extends over 16 amino acids. Germline CDR1 reads LNHDA; CDR2 reads SQIVND (reference sequence). The CDR3 protein is CASSTAQVSYNSPLHF. In DNA, the CDR3 is TGTGCCAGTAGTACCGCACAGGTCTCCTATAATTCACCCCTCCACTTT.

The chain is built from TRBV7-7 and TRBJ2-2, with TRBD1 matching over 9 bases. Germline lookup yields CDR1 SSHAT and CDR2 FNYEAQ (reference sequence). The CDR3 is made up of 14 amino acids. V lost 5 bases and J lost 7; bases outside the gene matches: 5. The chain's CDR3 is CASSRDRVGGELFF. In nucleotides, the CDR3 is TGTGCCAGCAGCCGGGACAGGGTAGGCGGGGAGCTGTTTTTT.

The V call is TRBV5-1, the J call TRBJ1-4; maybe TRBD1 (5 bases). The V gene's germline CDR1 is SGHRS and CDR2 YFSETQ. CDR3 length equals 17 residues. Between the trimmed V and J ends, which lost 5 bases and 0 bases, there was a span of 17 bases. CDR3 protein: CASRDGRDPATNEKLFF. The CDR3 DNA is TGCGCCAGCAGAGACGGGCGGGACCCCGCAACTAATGAAAAACTGTTTTTT.

This chain joins TRBV5-4 and TRBJ2-1; TRBD2 agrees at 11 bases. V was clipped by 5 bases and J by 12 bases; unmatched bases: 13. This CDR3 region has 15 residues. Germline lookup yields CDR1 SGHNT and CDR2 YYREEE (reference sequence). The CDR3 region has the DNA TGTGCCAGCAGTTCCGGGACTAGCGGACTCTCGGGGCAGTTCTTC. This sequence encodes CASSSGTSGLSGQFF. Together with reference TRBV5-4 and TRBJ2-1, the CDR3 gives the full variable domain: ETGVTQSPTHLIKTRGQQVTLRCSSQSGHNTVSWYQQALGQGPQFIFQYYREEENGRGNFPPRFSGLQFPNYSSELNVNALELDDSALYLCASSSGTSGLSGQFFGPGTRLTVL.

The chain employs TRBV11-2 and TRBJ2-7; the match to TRBD2 covers 10 bases. CDR1 and CDR2 from the germline V gene are SGHAT and FQNNGV. The CDR3 runs 15 residues. The V and J ends lost 4 bases and 6 bases, in that order; junction bases with no gene match: 9. Here the CDR3 reads CASSSERGGRSEQYF. The CDR3 DNA reads as TGTGCCAGCAGCTCCGAGCGGGGGGGCCGAAGCGAGCAGTACTTC.